This TCR beta chain was captured by sequencing in a study of cytomegalovirus exposure and HLA in healthy donors. General study points: Cytomegalovirus status, reportedly, was diagnosed with high specificity and sensitivity by the classifier. Altogether, about 160 TCR beta chains were recorded as cytomegalovirus-associated.

In the case of this clone: Antigen: not known.

The table came from immunoSEQ multiplex PCR; TCRdb's copy has only in-frame clones and leaves some out. Altogether 120,000 to 150,000 clones are present, 90% to 95% being singletons, with the ten largest covering under 0.8%. The germline CDR1 and CDR2 sequences are SGHDN and FVKESK. CDR3 length: 13 amino acids. Trimming cost V 1 base and J 3 bases, with 7 bases left between them. The clonotype was recovered from a man aged 18-30 years in good health and CMV-seronegative. Sequencing was done on a sample of PBMCs. J is TRBJ2-7 and V is TRBV14, with D unclear. CDR3 sequence reads: CASSQGSHYEQYV. As DNA, the CDR3 is TGTGCCAGCAGCCAAGGGAGTCACTACGAGCAGTACGTC.